Included here is one TCR beta chain sequence, with context. This sample is drawn from a study of blood T cell repertoires in COVID-19. Germline CDR1 reads SGHRS; CDR2 reads YFSETQ. V was clipped by 3 bases and J by 2 bases; unmatched bases: 4. This CDR3 spans 14 amino acids. This table comes from immunoSEQ multiplex PCR, and its TCRdb copy is limited to in-frame clones, with some not included. The sample consists of 90,000 to 110,000 clones, less than 90% of them appearing once. This clonotype was obtained from a man aged 50 or older with acute or convalescent COVID-19. This chain links TRBV5-1 with TRBJ2-7; TRBD1 matches at 8 bases. The sequencing sample was made of peripheral blood. For the CDR3, the DNA is TGCGCCAGCAGCTGGGGGACAGGAGCCTACGAGCAGTACTTC. Amino acid sequence: CASSWGTGAYEQYF.